One sample yielded the 4 T cell receptor beta chains listed below, sequenced in a study of post-analysis software for immune sequencing data. Their antigens are not known. General study results and limits: TRBV5-6, TRBV5-1 and TRBV20-1 belonged to a set of about five TRBV segments that were more frequent in patients than controls.

Included in the TCR beta cDNA libraries were unique molecular identifiers. One entry per CDR3 protein, called by TCRdb with MiXCR from the PCR reads. Of hundreds of thousands of distinct CDR3 sequences in the sample, approximately 60% are singletons; the top ten hold approximately 11%. The sample was blood. These receptors were taken from a girl aged 2 to 9 with multiple sclerosis.

V gene TRBV27 combines with J gene TRBJ2-3, with 7 bases lining up with TRBD2. The V gene's germline CDR1 is MNHEY and CDR2 SMNVEV (reference sequence). With 3 bases clipped from V and 2 bases from J, the junction kept 5 bases outside the gene matches. The CDR3 is 15 residues long. The CDR3 loop is CASSLGGYSTDTQYF. As DNA, the CDR3 is TGTGCCAGCAGTTTGGGGGGGTACTCCACAGATACGCAGTATTTT.

V and J are TRBV4-2 and TRBJ2-5; the D gene could be TRBD1 or TRBD2 (5 bases each). With 2 bases removed from V and 5 bases from J, the gap between germline ends came to 18 bases. This CDR3 has 16 residues. Looked up from germline, CDR1 is LGHNA and CDR2 is YNFKEQ. CDR3 sequence reads: CASSQISSRARETQYF. CDR3 coding DNA: TGTGCCAGCAGCCAAATCTCTAGCAGGGCTCGGGAGACCCAGTACTTC.

This clonotype was observed a single time. V and J are TRBV7-2 and TRBJ2-3; 10 nucleotides agree with TRBD1. Germline values: CDR1 SGHTA, CDR2 FQGNSA. Trimming took 5 bases from V and 0 from J; bases not matched to a gene: 5. The CDR3 covers 16 residues. The CDR3 protein is CASSNRDRGSTDTQYF. The CDR3 DNA sequence: TGTGCCAGCAGCAACCGGGACAGGGGAAGCACAGATACGCAGTATTTT. Filled out from reference TRBV7-2 and TRBJ2-3, the complete variable domain reads GAGVSQSPSNKVTEKGKDVELRCDPISGHTALYWYRQSLGQGLEFLIYFQGNSAPDKSGLPSDRFSAERTGGSVSTLTIQRTQQEDSAVYLCASSNRDRGSTDTQYFGPGTRLTVL.

The J gene is TRBJ2-1, the V gene TRBV2; 13 bases agree with TRBD2. The J segment lost 3 bases and the V segment lost 6 bases, leaving 5 bases of the junction unmatched. Germline lookup yields CDR1 SNHLY and CDR2 FYNNEI. The CDR3 runs to 16 residues. CDR3: CASSKRLAGGYNEQFF. Written as DNA, the CDR3 is TGTGCCAGCAGCAAAAGACTAGCGGGGGGCTACAATGAGCAGTTCTTC.